This TCR beta chain was documented in a study of blood T cell repertoires in COVID-19. Study details: Whether acute or convalescent, the COVID-19 samples came from the United States, Italy and Spain. In each case, the material was cDNA or gDNA derived from T cells, B-cell-depleted T cells, or PBMCs.

Data came from immunoSEQ multiplex PCR; TCRdb stores just in-frame clones and leaves some out. The data show about 270,000 clones, more than 85% seen once. This CDR3 contains 13 residues. Germline CDR1 and CDR2: MNHEY and SVGAGI. J was trimmed by 7 bases and V by 6 bases; bases with no gene match: 5. The sequence derives from a man in his forties who had been exposed to COVID-19. The gene calls are TRBV6-5 and TRBJ1-5; 8 bases map to TRBD1. Sequencing was done on a sample of PBMCs or T cells enriched from blood (not recorded which). For the CDR3, the DNA is TGTGCCAGCAGGGACAGGGTAAACCAGCCCCAGCATTTT. Protein sequence: CASRDRVNQPQHF.